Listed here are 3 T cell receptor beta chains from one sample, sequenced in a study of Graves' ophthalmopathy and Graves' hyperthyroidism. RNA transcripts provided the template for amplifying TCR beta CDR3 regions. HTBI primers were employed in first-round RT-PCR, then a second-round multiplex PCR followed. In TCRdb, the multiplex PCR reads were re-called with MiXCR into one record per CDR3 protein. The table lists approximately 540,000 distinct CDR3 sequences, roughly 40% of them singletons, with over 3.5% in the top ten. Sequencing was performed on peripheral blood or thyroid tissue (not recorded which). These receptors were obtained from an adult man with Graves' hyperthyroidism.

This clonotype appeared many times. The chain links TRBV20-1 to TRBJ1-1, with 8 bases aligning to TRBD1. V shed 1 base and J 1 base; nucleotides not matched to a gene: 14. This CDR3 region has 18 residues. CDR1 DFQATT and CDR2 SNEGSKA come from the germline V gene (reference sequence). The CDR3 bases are TGCAGTGCTAGAGCGCCCGGACAGGGCCGTGGTGCGAACACTGAAGCTTTCTTT. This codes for CSARAPGQGRGANTEAFF.

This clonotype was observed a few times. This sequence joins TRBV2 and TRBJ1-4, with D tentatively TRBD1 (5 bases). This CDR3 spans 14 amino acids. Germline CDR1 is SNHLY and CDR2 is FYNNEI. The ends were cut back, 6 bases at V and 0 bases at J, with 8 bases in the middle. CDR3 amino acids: CASSRDATNEKLFF. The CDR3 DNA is TGTGCCAGCAGCCGGGACGCAACTAATGAAAAACTGTTTTTT.

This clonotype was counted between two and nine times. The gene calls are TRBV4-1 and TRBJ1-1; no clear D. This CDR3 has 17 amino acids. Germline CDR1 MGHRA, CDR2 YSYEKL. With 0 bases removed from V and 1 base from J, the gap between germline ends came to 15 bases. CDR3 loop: CASSQEPRVHTNTEAFF. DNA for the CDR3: TGCGCCAGCAGCCAAGAACCCCGCGTACACACGAACACTGAAGCTTTCTTT.